Presented here are 13 T cell receptor beta chains from one specimen sequenced in a study of human T cells and chemical hapten exposure. Time point in this sample: patch test 2, 6 weeks after DPC sensitization. As to treatment: therapeutic diphenylcyclopropenone sensitization with weekly scalp DPC. TCRdb re-called the RACE reads through MiXCR, storing one row per CDR3 protein. The top ten hold around 2.2% of the sample, which has tens of thousands of distinct CDR3 sequences, 8% to 13% seen once. The input for sequencing was whole blood, taken in connection with sensitization to the hapten diphenylcyclopropenone (DPC). The receptor source for this set is a man aged 40-49 years with alopecia areata. Some clones in this sample may be carry-over from other donors' samples.

The chain recombines TRBV5-1 with TRBJ2-1; the match to TRBD1 covers 8 bases. This CDR3 has 15 residues. The germline V gene encodes CDR1 SGHRS and CDR2 YFSETQ. V lost 3 bases and J lost 7; bases outside the gene matches: 9. The CDR3 region is CASSWGTGSENEQFF. The CDR3 coding sequence is TGCGCCAGCAGCTGGGGGACAGGTTCAGAGAATGAGCAGTTCTTC.

This clonotype was detected many times. The chain has TRBV5-6 and TRBJ2-7, with 8 bases that match TRBD1. V dropped 0 bases and J dropped 2; count of bases not matched to a gene: 4. The germline V gene encodes CDR1 SGHDT and CDR2 YYEEEE. CDR3 size: 15 residues. The CDR3 sequence is CASSLAPDRAYEQYV. As DNA, the CDR3 is TGTGCCAGCAGCTTGGCCCCGGACAGGGCCTACGAGCAGTACGTC.

This clonotype was found a few times. Germline is not matched at one junction end, which may reflect a read error. CDR3 sequence: CASSLGEYNTEAFF. The CDR3 coding sequence is TGTGCCAGCAGTTTAGGAGAGTATAACACTGAAGCTTTCTTT. This chain uses TRBV7-9 with TRBJ1-1, with D uncertain. Germline lookup yields CDR1 SEHNR and CDR2 FQNEAQ (reference sequence). The CDR3 contains 14 residues.

The chain employs TRBV29-1 and TRBJ2-1; 8 bases agree with TRBD2. CDR1 and CDR2 (germline): SQVTM, ANQGSEA. This CDR3 is built from 12 residues. J gave up 8 bases and V 7 bases, and 7 bases lay outside the gene matches. CDR3 sequence (DNA): TGCAGCGCCACCGGGGGGGGCTATGAGCAGTTCTTC. Translation: CSATGGGYEQFF.

This chain connects TRBV28 to TRBJ1-2; 7 bases fit TRBD1. The CDR3 is 12 amino acids. V lost 5 bases to trimming and J lost 9 bases; unmatched junction nucleotides: 6. CDR1 and CDR2 from the germline V gene are MDHEN and SYDVKM. DNA of the CDR3: TGTGCCAGCAGTCTGACAGGGACTAGCTACACCTTC. Its protein is CASSLTGTSYTF.

The chain links TRBV11-2 to TRBJ2-3, with 12 bases fitting TRBD1. Germline V gives CDR1 SGHAT, CDR2 FQNNGV. With V trimmed by 5 bases and J by 5 bases, 5 bases remained unmatched. This CDR3 is 15 amino acids long. CDR3 DNA: TGTGCCAGCAGCCGGGACAGGGGGCTGGTAGATACGCAGTATTTT. As protein: CASSRDRGLVDTQYF.

This clonotype was found many times. The chain recombines TRBV18 with TRBJ1-5; weak D call: TRBD1 (6 bases). The CDR3 contains 16 residues. CDR1 is KGHSH and CDR2 is LQKENI in the germline V gene. Trimming removed 3 bases at V and 2 bases at J, with 14 bases between. The CDR3 region is CASSPVGGAGNQPQHF. CDR3 coding DNA: TGTGCCAGCTCACCTGTCGGGGGCGCAGGCAATCAGCCCCAGCATTTT.

The J gene is TRBJ2-1, the V gene TRBV20-1; D uncertain. The germline V and J ends were trimmed by 5 bases and 10 bases, with 12 bases remaining between them. The germline V gene has CDR1 DFQATT and CDR2 SNEGSKA (reference sequence). This CDR3 comprises 11 residues. The CDR3 is CSAGTPREQFF. The CDR3, as DNA: TGCAGTGCTGGTACCCCACGAGAGCAGTTCTTC.

The chain links TRBV6-5 to TRBJ1-1, with no clear D. In germline, CDR1 is MNHEY, CDR2 SVGAGI. CDR3 length: 14 residues. Trimming pared 1 base from V and 2 bases from J, leaving 8 bases between. The CDR3 sequence is CASSYYRDNTEAFF. The CDR3 DNA follows: TGTGCCAGCAGTTACTACAGAGATAACACTGAAGCTTTCTTT.

At least ten counts were recorded for this clonotype. This sequence joins TRBV6-2 or TRBV6-3 and TRBJ2-7, with a possible D match to TRBD2 (6 bases). Germline loops: CDR1 MNHEY, CDR2 SVGEGT. This CDR3 comprises 15 residues. The V and J ends lost 2 bases and 2 bases respectively, with 13 bases between them. The CDR3 protein is CASSYGAGRTYEQYV. The CDR3 bases are TGTGCCAGCAGTTACGGGGCAGGGAGGACCTACGAGCAGTACGTC.

At least ten counts were recorded for this clonotype. The chain is built from TRBV4-2 and TRBJ2-7; 8 bases map to TRBD2. The V and J ends lost 1 base and 6 bases, in that order; junction bases with no gene match: 8. CDR3 length equals 15 residues. Germline CDR1 LGHNA, CDR2 YNFKEQ. CDR3 nucleotides: TGTGCCAGCAGCCAAGTAATAGCGGGACTTAGCGAGCAGTACTTC. Protein: CASSQVIAGLSEQYF.

This clonotype was observed at least ten times. This rearrangement joins TRBV12-3 or TRBV12-4 to TRBJ2-1, with 7 bases fitting TRBD1. Unmatched junction bases numbered 7, after V lost 5 bases and J lost 3 bases. The length of the CDR3 is 15 residues. The chain's CDR3 is CASSVPGQHYNEQFF. The CDR3 coding sequence is TGTGCCAGCAGTGTACCGGGACAGCACTACAATGAGCAGTTCTTC.

Ten or more counts support this clonotype. The CDR3 DNA follows: TGTGCCAGCAGTAATAGACAGGGGATGAACACTGAAGCTTTCTTT. This gives the protein CASSNRQGMNTEAFF. The chain has TRBV6-6 and TRBJ1-1; 8 bases are shared with TRBD1. In germline, CDR1 is MNHNY, CDR2 SVGAGI (reference sequence). The V gene end was trimmed by 5 bases and the J gene end by 0 bases; junction bases not matched to a gene: 5. This CDR3 spans 15 amino acids.